This entry lists 21 T cell receptor beta chains sequenced from one sample in a study of shared clonotypes between healthy human individuals. Terminally differentiated effector memory CD45RA+ cells were excluded by CCR7 positive selection of CD45RO-negative cells. Using immunoSEQ multiplex PCR, the repertoire was profiled, and TCRdb retains in-frame clones only, with some absent. Of roughly 2.1 million clones listed, about 93% are singletons. The sequenced material came from naive CD8+ T cells from PBMCs. The source of these receptors is a man aged 18 to 29 in good health. Some clones in this sample may be carry-over from other donors' samples.

The chain recombines TRBV7-9 with TRBJ1-2; a possible D gene is TRBD1 (5 bases). This CDR3 is built from 16 residues. The V gene lost 5 bases and the J gene lost 0 bases, with 16 bases spanning the gap. Germline V gene data show CDR1 as SEHNR and CDR2 as FQNEAQ (reference sequence). The CDR3 reads CASSTPSGVSNYGYTF. The CDR3 DNA reads as TGTGCCAGCAGCACTCCTTCGGGGGTATCTAACTATGGCTACACCTTC.

The chain is built from TRBV7-9 and TRBJ2-2; D gene uncertain. This CDR3 comprises 15 residues. V was cut by 0 bases and J by 1 base, with 6 bases left in between. Germline V gene lookup returns CDR1 SEHNR and CDR2 FQNEAQ (reference sequence). CDR3 amino acids: CASSLARRNTGELFF. CDR3 in DNA: TGTGCCAGCAGCTTAGCGCGACGGAACACCGGGGAGCTGTTTTTT.

The chain recombines TRBV9 with TRBJ2-1; 9 bases map to TRBD2. V gave up 3 bases and J gave up 6 bases; unmatched junction bases: 4. Germline-derived CDR1 and CDR2 are SGDLS and YYNGEE. CDR3 size: 14 residues. In nucleotides, the CDR3 is TGTGCCAGCAGCGCCACGACTAGCGGCAATGAGCAGTTCTTC. Translation gives CASSATTSGNEQFF.

V and J are TRBV5-1 and TRBJ2-1; 7 nucleotides line up with TRBD2. V was clipped by 2 bases and J by 2 bases; unmatched bases: 7. The germline V gene has CDR1 SGHRS and CDR2 YFSETQ. The CDR3 runs to 16 residues. This CDR3 reads CASSFVAAGPYNEQFF. The CDR3 coding sequence is TGCGCCAGCAGCTTTGTAGCAGCGGGGCCCTACAATGAGCAGTTCTTC.

This clone occurred a few times. The rearrangement uses TRBV30 and TRBJ1-2, with 7 nucleotides matching TRBD1. CDR1 GTSNPN and CDR2 SVGIG come from the germline V gene (reference sequence). The CDR3 is 13 residues long. The V segment lost 0 bases and the J segment 6 bases; nucleotides outside the gene matches: 4. For the CDR3, the DNA is TGTGCCTGGAGTGTGGGCAGGGGGGATGGCTACACCTTC. Its translation: CAWSVGRGDGYTF.

The V call is TRBV7-6, the J call TRBJ2-1, with TRBD2 as a possible D gene (5 bases). This CDR3 is 13 amino acids long. The germline V and J ends were trimmed by 7 bases and 3 bases, with 10 bases remaining between them. Germline CDR1 is SGHVS and CDR2 is FNYEAQ. The DNA of the CDR3 is TGTGCCAGCACCCCGGACTTCTACAATGAGCAGTTCTTC. Translating it yields CASTPDFYNEQFF.

V and J are TRBV5-8 and TRBJ1-2; perhaps TRBD1 as D (6 bases). The germline V and J ends were trimmed by 0 bases and 6 bases, with 12 bases remaining between them. Germline V CDR1 and CDR2: SGHTS, YDEGEE. This CDR3 has 14 residues. The CDR3 reads CASSLEQGRHGYTF. In DNA, the CDR3 is TGTGCCAGCAGCTTGGAACAGGGCCGGCATGGCTACACCTTC.

The rearrangement links TRBV27 to TRBJ2-7; D is perhaps TRBD1 (5 bases). The CDR3 has 15 amino acids. In germline, CDR1 is MNHEY, CDR2 SMNVEV (reference sequence). The V end lost 4 bases, the J end lost 1 base, and 14 bases lay between the germline ends. The CDR3 DNA follows: TGTGCCAGCAGTTACCGACAGAGCTTTTCCTACGAGCAGTACTTC. It codes for CASSYRQSFSYEQYF.

The chain carries TRBV27 and TRBJ2-1; 7 positions agree with TRBD1. Germline CDR1 MNHEY, CDR2 SMNVEV (reference sequence). This CDR3 contains 13 residues. V gave up 9 bases and J gave up 6 bases; unmatched junction bases: 8. CDR3 sequence: CASRKRTGNEQFF. The CDR3 DNA follows: TGTGCCAGTAGAAAAAGGACAGGCAATGAGCAGTTCTTC.

On this clone: The sample contains more than one DNA sequence encoding this CDR3. The gene calls are TRBV28 and TRBJ1-3, with D uncertain. V gave up 5 bases and J gave up 4 bases, with 12 bases separating them. This CDR3 contains 14 residues. Germline CDR1 is MDHEN and CDR2 is SYDVKM. CDR3 sequence (DNA): TGTGCCAGCAGTCTCCGGCCCTCCGGAAACACCATATATTTT. It is translated as CASSLRPSGNTIYF.

The chain employs TRBV9 and TRBJ1-2, with TRBD1 matching over 7 bases. The CDR3 length is 15 residues. Losses at the gene ends were 4 bases for V and 8 bases for J; bases not matched to a gene: 14. Germline lookup yields CDR1 SGDLS and CDR2 YYNGEE. The CDR3 nucleotides read TGTGCCAGCAGCCCCCACAGGGGACCCTTAGGAGGCTACACCTTC. This sequence encodes CASSPHRGPLGGYTF. Drawing the rest from reference TRBV9 and TRBJ1-2, the complete variable domain is DSGVTQTPKHLITATGQRVTLRCSPRSGDLSVYWYQQSLDQGLQFLIQYYNGEERAKGNILERFSAQQFPDLHSELNLSSLELGDSALYFCASSPHRGPLGGYTFGSGTRLTVV.

The chain uses TRBV4-1 and TRBJ2-1, with TRBD2 matching 9 bases. V gave up 5 bases and J gave up 6 bases; unmatched junction bases: 5. Germline values: CDR1 MGHRA, CDR2 YSYEKL. The CDR3 loop spans 14 amino acids. In DNA, the CDR3 is TGCGCCAGCAGCTATAGCGGGAGACTCAATGAGCAGTTCTTC. It translates to CASSYSGRLNEQFF.

This clone was counted only a few times. The rearrangement uses TRBV28 and TRBJ1-1, with D possibly being TRBD1 (6 bases). Trimming left V 6 bases short and J 3 bases short, with 23 bases between. Germline CDR1 and CDR2: MDHEN and SYDVKM. The CDR3 covers 17 residues. In DNA, the CDR3 is TGTGCCAGCAGCCTCCCAAACCCCTCCTACAGGGACACTGAAGCTTTCTTT. Protein: CASSLPNPSYRDTEAFF.

V and J are TRBV4-1 and TRBJ2-1; D might be TRBD1 or TRBD2, each matching 5 bases. The V end was cut by 3 bases, the J end by 3 bases, with 9 bases between. In germline, CDR1 is MGHRA, CDR2 YSYEKL. This CDR3 has 14 residues. CDR3 coding DNA: TGCGCCAGCAGCCATTATGGGGGCTACAATGAGCAGTTCTTC. Its protein is CASSHYGGYNEQFF.

The CDR3 loop reads CASSEGWAGEYHEQFF. The CDR3 nucleotides read TGTGCCAGCAGTGAAGGTTGGGCGGGGGAGTACCATGAGCAGTTCTTC. The chain is built from TRBV2 and TRBJ2-1; 7 nucleotides align to TRBD2. Unmatched junction bases numbered 11, after V lost 1 base and J lost 8 bases. The germline CDR1 and CDR2 sequences are SNHLY and FYNNEI. This CDR3 is 16 amino acids long.

This chain uses TRBV2 with TRBJ1-2; D remains ambiguous. The germline CDR1 and CDR2 sequences are SNHLY and FYNNEI. CDR3 size: 15 residues. Trimming took 2 bases from V and 2 from J, leaving 12 bases between them. CDR3: CASSEYAGGNYGYTF. The CDR3 bases are TGTGCCAGCAGTGAATACGCGGGCGGAAACTATGGCTACACCTTC.

Turning to this clone: Sequence at one end of the junction differs from germline and may be a read error. Distinct nucleotide sequences in the sample also encode this CDR3. This chain links TRBV7-9 with TRBJ2-7; D unresolved. Per germline, CDR1 SEHNR and CDR2 FQNEAQ (reference sequence). The CDR3 spans 12 residues. The CDR3 sequence: CASSLVDYEQYF. Here the CDR3 DNA reads TGTGCCAGTAGCTTAGTGGACTACGAGCAGTACTTC.

The chain is built from TRBV5-6 and TRBJ2-1; D is undetermined. Germline CDR1 is SGHDT and CDR2 is YYEEEE. The CDR3 loop spans 15 amino acids. Trimming removed 5 bases at V and 4 bases at J, with 16 bases between. The CDR3 loop reads CASSPIGGRYNEQFF. The CDR3 DNA is TGTGCCAGCAGTCCGATCGGTGGCAGATACAATGAGCAGTTCTTC. Together with reference TRBV5-6 and TRBJ2-1, the CDR3 gives the full variable domain: DAGVTQSPTHLIKTRGQQVTLRCSPKSGHDTVSWYQQALGQGPQFIFQYYEEEERQRGNFPDRFSGHQFPNYSSELNVNALLLGDSALYLCASSPIGGRYNEQFFGPGTRLTVL.

The J gene is TRBJ2-1, the V gene TRBV4-1, with D possibly TRBD2 on 6 matching bases. There are 15 residues in the CDR3. The germline gives CDR1 MGHRA, CDR2 YSYEKL. V was shortened by 1 base and J by 12 bases, with 19 bases between the two germline ends. The CDR3 sequence: CASSQVGLKRLGQFF. The CDR3 nucleotides are TGCGCCAGCAGCCAAGTGGGACTCAAAAGGCTGGGGCAGTTCTTC.

The chain couples TRBV6-6 to TRBJ2-2; TRBD1 is a possible D gene (7 bases). This CDR3 has 16 amino acids. V shed 2 bases and J shed 6 bases, with 16 bases lying between them. Germline V gene data show CDR1 as MNHNY and CDR2 as SVGAGI (reference sequence). The CDR3 DNA reads as TGTGCCAGCAGTTACATGGGCGGAGGGGGCGCCGGGGAGCTGTTTTTT. Its protein is CASSYMGGGGAGELFF.

This chain links TRBV7-3 with TRBJ2-1, with TRBD2 matching over 8 bases. Germline CDR1 SGHTA, CDR2 FQGTGA. This CDR3 has 15 residues. With 5 bases clipped from V and 3 bases from J, the junction kept 6 bases outside the gene matches. This CDR3 is CASSLSGRNYNEQFF. The CDR3 nucleotides are TGTGCCAGCAGCCTCAGCGGGAGAAACTACAATGAGCAGTTCTTC.